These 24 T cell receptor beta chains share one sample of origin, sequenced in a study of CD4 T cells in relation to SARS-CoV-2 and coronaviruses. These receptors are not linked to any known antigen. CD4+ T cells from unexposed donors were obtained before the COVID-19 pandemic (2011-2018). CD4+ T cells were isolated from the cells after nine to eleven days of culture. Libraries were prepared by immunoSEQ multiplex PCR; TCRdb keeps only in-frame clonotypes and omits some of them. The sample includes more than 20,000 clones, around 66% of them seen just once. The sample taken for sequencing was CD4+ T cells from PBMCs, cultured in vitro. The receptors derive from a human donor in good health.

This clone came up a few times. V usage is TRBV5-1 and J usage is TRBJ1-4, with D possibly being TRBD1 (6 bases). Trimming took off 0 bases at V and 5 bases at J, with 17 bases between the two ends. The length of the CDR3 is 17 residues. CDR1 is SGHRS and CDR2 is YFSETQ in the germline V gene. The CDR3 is CASSLVAGGGRNEKLFF. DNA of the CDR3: TGCGCCAGCAGCTTGGTGGCTGGGGGGGGCCGCAATGAAAAACTGTTTTTT.

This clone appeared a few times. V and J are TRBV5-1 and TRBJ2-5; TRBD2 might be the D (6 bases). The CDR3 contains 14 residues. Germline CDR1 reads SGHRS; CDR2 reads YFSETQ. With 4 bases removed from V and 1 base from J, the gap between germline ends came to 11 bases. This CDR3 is CASSPSGVQETQYF. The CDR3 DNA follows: TGCGCCAGCAGCCCTTCGGGGGTCCAAGAGACCCAGTACTTC.

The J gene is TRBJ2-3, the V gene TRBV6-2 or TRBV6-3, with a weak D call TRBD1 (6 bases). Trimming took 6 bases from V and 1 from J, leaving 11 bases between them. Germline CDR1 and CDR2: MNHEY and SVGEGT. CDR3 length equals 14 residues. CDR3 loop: CASSDDRRTDTQYF. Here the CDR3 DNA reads TGTGCCAGCAGCGACGACAGGCGCACAGATACGCAGTATTTT.

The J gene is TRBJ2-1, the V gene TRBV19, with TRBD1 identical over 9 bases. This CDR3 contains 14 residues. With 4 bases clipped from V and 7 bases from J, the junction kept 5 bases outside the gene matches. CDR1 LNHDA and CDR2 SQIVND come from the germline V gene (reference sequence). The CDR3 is CASSKDRGGNEQFF. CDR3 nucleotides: TGTGCCAGTAGTAAGGACAGGGGTGGAAATGAGCAGTTCTTC.

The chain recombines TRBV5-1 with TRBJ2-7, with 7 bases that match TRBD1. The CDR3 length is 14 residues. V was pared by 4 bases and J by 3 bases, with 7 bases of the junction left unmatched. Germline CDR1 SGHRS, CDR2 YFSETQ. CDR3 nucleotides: TGCGCCAGCAGCCCCGGGACAGTTAACTACGAGCAGTACTTC. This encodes CASSPGTVNYEQYF. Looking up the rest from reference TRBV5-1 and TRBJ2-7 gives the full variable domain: KAGVTQTPRYLIKTRGQQVTLSCSPISGHRSVSWYQQTPGQGLQFLFEYFSETQRNKGNFPGRFSGRQFSNSRSEMNVSTLELGDSALYLCASSPGTVNYEQYFGPGTRLTVT.

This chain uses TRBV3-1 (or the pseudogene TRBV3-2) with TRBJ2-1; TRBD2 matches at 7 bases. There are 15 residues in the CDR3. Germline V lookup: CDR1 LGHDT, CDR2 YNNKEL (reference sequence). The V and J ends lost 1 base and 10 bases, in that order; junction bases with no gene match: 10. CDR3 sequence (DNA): TGTGCCAGCAGCCAAGGGACTAGAGTCGGTGGGGAGCAGTTCTTC. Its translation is CASSQGTRVGGEQFF.

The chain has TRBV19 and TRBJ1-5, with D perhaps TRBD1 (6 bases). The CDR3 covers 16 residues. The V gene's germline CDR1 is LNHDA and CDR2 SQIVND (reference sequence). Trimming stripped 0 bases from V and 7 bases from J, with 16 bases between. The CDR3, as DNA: TGTGCCAGTAGTATAGACGCGACAGGTGGGGACCAGCCCCAGCATTTT. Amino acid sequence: CASSIDATGGDQPQHF.

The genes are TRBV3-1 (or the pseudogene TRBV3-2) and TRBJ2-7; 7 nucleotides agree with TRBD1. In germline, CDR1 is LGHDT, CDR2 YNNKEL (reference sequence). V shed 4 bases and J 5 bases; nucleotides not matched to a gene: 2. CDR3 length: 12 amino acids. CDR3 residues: CASSRTGDEQYF. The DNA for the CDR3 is TGTGCCAGCAGCCGAACAGGGGACGAGCAGTACTTC.

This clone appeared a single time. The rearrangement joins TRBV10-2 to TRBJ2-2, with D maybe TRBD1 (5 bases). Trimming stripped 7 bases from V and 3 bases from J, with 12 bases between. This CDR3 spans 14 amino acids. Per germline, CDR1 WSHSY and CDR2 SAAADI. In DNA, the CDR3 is TGCGCCAGCAACCAAGGGGAATACACCGGGGAGCTGTTTTTT. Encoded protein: CASNQGEYTGELFF.

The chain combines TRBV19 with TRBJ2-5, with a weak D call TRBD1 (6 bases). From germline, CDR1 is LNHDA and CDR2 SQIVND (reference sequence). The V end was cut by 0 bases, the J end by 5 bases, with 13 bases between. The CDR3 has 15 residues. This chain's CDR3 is CASSIDRGRRETQYF. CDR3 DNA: TGTGCCAGTAGTATAGACAGGGGTCGGCGGGAGACCCAGTACTTC.

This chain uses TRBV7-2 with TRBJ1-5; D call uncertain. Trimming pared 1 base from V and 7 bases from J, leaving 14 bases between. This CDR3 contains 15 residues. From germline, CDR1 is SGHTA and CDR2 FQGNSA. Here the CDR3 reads CASSLVWGGRQPQHF. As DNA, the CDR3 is TGTGCCAGCAGCTTAGTTTGGGGAGGAAGGCAGCCCCAGCATTTT.

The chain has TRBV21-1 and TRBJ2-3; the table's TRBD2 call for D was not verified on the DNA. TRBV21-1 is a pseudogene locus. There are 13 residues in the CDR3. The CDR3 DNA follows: TGTGCCAGCCGCGGGACTAGCGCAGATACGCAGTATTTT. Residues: CASRGTSADTQYF.

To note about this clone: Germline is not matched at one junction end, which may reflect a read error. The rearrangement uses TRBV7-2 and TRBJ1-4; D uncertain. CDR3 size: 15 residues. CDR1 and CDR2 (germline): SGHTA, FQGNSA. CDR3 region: CASSPGGSLNVKLFF. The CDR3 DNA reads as TGTGCCAGCAGTCCCGGTGGCAGCTTGAATGTAAAACTGTTTTTT.

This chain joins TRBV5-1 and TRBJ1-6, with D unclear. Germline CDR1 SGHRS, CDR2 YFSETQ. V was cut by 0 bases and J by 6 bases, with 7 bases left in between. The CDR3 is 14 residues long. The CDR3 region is CASSLEYLNSPLHF. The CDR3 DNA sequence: TGCGCCAGCAGCTTGGAGTACCTTAATTCACCCCTCCACTTT.

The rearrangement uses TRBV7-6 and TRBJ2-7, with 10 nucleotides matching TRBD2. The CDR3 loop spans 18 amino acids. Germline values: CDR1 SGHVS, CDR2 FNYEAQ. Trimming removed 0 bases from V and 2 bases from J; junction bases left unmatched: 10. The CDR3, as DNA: TGTGCCAGCAGCTTAGCGCCTCTAGCGGGAGCTATCCCCTACGAGCAGTACTTC. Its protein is CASSLAPLAGAIPYEQYF. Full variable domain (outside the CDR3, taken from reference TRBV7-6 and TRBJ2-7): GAGVSQSPRYKVTKRGQDVALRCDPISGHVSLYWYRQALGQGPEFLTYFNYEAQQDKSGLPNDRFSAERPEGSISTLTIQRTEQRDSAMYRCASSLAPLAGAIPYEQYFGPGTRLTVT.

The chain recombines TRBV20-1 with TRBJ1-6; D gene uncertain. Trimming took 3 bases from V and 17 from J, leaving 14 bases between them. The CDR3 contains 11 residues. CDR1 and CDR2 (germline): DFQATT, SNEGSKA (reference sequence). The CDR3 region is CSASGRRAVHF. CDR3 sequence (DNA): TGCAGTGCTAGCGGCAGGCGGGCCGTCCACTTT.

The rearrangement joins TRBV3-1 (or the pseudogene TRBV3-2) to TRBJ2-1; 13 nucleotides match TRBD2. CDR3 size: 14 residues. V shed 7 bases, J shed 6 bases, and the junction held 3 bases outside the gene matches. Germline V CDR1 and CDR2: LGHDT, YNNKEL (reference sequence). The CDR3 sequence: CASKLAGGPNEQFF. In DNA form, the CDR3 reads TGTGCCAGCAAACTAGCGGGGGGGCCCAATGAGCAGTTCTTC.

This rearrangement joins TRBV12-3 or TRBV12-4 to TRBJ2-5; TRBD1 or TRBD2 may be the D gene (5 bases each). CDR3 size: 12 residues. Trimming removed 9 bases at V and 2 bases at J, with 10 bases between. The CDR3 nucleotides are TGTGCCAGTGGGTGGGGGCAAGAGACCCAGTACTTC. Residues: CASGWGQETQYF.

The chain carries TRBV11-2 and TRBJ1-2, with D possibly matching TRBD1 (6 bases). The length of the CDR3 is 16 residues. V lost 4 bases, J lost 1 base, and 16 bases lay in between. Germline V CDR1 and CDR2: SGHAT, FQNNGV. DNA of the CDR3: TGTGCCAGCAGCTCCCTGGGGGGCAGGATTAACTATGGCTACACCTTC. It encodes CASSSLGGRINYGYTF. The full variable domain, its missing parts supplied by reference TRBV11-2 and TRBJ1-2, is EAGVAQSPRYKIIEKRQSVAFWCNPISGHATLYWYQQILGQGPKLLIQFQNNGVVDDSQLPKDRFSAERLKGVDSTLKIQPAKLEDSAVYLCASSSLGGRINYGYTFGSGTRLTVV.

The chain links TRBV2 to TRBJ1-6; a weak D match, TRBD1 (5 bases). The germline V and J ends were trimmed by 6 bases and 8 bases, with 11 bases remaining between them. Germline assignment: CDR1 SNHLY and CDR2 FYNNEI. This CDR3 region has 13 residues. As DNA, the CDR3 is TGTGCCAGCAGCGGGGGGAGGGATTCACCCCTCCACTTT. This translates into CASSGGRDSPLHF.

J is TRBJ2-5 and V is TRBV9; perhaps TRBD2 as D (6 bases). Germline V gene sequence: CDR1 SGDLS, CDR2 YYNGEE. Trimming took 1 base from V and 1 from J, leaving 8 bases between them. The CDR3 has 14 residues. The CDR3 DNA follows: TGTGCCAGCAGCGTATACGGGGGCCAAGAGACCCAGTACTTC. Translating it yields CASSVYGGQETQYF.

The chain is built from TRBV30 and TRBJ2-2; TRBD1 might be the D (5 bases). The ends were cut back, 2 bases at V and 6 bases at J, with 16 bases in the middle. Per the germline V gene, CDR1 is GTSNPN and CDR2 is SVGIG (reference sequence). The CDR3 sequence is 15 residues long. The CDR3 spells CAWSLGQGWPGELFF. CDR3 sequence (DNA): TGTGCCTGGAGTTTGGGGCAGGGATGGCCCGGGGAGCTGTTTTTT.

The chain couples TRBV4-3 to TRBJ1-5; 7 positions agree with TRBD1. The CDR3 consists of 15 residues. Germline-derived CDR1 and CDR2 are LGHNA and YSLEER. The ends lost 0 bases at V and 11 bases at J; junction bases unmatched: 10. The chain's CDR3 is CASSQDRGSVQAQHF. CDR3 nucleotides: TGCGCCAGCAGCCAAGACAGGGGGAGCGTCCAAGCCCAGCATTTT.

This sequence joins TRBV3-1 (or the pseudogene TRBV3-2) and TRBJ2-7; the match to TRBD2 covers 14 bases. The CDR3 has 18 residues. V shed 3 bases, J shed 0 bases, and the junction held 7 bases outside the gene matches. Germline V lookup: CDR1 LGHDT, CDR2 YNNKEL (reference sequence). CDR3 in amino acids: CASSHGLAGGWSSYEQYF. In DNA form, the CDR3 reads TGTGCCAGCAGCCACGGACTAGCGGGAGGCTGGAGCTCCTACGAGCAGTACTTC.